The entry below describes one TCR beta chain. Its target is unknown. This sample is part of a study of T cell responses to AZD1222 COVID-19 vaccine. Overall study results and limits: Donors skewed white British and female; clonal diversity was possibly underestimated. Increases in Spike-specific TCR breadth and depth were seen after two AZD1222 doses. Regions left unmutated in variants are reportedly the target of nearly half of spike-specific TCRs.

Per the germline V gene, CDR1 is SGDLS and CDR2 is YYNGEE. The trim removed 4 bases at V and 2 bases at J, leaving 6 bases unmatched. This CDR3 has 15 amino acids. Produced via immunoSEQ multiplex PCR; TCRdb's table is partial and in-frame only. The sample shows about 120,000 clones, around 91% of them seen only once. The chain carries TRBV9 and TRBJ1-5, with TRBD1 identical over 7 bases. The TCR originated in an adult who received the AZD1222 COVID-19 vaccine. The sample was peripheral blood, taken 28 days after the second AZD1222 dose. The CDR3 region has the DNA TGTGCCAGCAGCCGAGAAGGGGGCGGCAATCAGCCCCAGCATTTT. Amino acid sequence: CASSREGGGNQPQHF. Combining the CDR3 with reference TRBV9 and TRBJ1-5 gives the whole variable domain DSGVTQTPKHLITATGQRVTLRCSPRSGDLSVYWYQQSLDQGLQFLIQYYNGEERAKGNILERFSAQQFPDLHSELNLSSLELGDSALYFCASSREGGGNQPQHFGDGTRLSIL.